This TCR beta chain was identified during a study of shared T cell receptors in the human thymus. Per germline, CDR1 MDHEN and CDR2 SYDVKM. The CDR3 runs 15 residues. V was clipped by 3 bases and J by 4 bases; unmatched bases: 7. Libraries were prepared by immunoSEQ multiplex PCR; TCRdb keeps only in-frame clonotypes and omits some of them. The top ten clones hold approximately 0.011% of a sample with about 660,000 clones, around 89% of them seen once. The data also belong to a second study, concerning human thymus T cells. That report adds: The thymus was resected at corrective cardiac surgery. Gene usage (both V and J) appeared biased in thymic and blood repertoires.

The specimen was thymocytes. V usage is TRBV28 and J usage is TRBJ2-5; the match to TRBD2 covers 8 bases. The TCR was taken from a boy under three years old with a congenital heart defect. The chain's CDR3 is CASSFIREGLETQYF. Here the CDR3 DNA reads TGTGCCAGCAGTTTCATCCGGGAGGGGTTAGAGACCCAGTACTTC. The complete variable domain, with remaining parts taken from reference TRBV28 and TRBJ2-5, reads DVKVTQSSRYLVKRTGEKVFLECVQDMDHENMFWYRQDPGLGLRLIYFSYDVKMKEKGDIPEGYSVSREKKERFSLILESASTNQTSMYLCASSFIREGLETQYFGPGTRLLVL.